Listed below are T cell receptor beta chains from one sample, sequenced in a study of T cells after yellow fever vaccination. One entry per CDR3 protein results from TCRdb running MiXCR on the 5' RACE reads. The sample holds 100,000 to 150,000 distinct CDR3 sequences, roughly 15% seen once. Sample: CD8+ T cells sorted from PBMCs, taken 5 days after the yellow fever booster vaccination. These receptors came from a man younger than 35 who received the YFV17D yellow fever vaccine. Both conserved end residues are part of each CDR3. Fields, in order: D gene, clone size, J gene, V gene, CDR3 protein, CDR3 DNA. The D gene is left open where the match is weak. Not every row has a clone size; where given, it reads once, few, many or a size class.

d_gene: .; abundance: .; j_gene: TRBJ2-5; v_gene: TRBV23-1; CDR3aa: CASSQPQPGHDRETQYF; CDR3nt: TGCGCCAGCAGTCAACCCCAACCCGGACACGACAGGGAGACCCAGTACTTC
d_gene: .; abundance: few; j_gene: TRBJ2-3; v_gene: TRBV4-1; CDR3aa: CASSQVIRDTQYF; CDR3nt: TGCGCCAGCAGCCAAGTAATCCGCGATACGCAGTATTTT
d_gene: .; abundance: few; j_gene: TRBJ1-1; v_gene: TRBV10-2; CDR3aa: CASSDITLTEAFF; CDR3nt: TGCGCCAGCAGTGACATAACACTGACTGAAGCTTTCTTT
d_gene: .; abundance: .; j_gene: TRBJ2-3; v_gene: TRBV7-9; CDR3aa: CASSLAADRGPDTQYF; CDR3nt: TGTGCCAGCAGCTTAGCTGCCGACCGGGGGCCAGATACGCAGTATTTT
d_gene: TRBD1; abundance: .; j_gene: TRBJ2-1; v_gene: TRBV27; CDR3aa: CASGREGAHVSYNEQFF; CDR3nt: TGTGCCAGCGGCCGAGAGGGGGCGCACGTCTCCTACAATGAGCAGTTCTTC
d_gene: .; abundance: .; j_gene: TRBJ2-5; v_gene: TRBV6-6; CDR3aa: CASSVTEEGETQYF; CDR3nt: TGTGCCAGCAGTGTCACAGAGGAGGGAGAGACCCAGTACTTC
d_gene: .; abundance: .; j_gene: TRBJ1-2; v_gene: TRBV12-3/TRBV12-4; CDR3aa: CASSLLVTNYGYTF; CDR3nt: TGTGCCAGCAGTTTATTGGTTACTAACTATGGCTACACCTTC
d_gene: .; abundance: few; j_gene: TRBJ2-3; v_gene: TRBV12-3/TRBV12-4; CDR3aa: CASSFRSDTQYF; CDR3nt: TGTGCCAGCAGTTTCAGATCAGATACGCAGTATTTT
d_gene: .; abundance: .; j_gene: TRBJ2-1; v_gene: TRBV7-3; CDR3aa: CASSPAGGTYNEQFF; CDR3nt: TGTGCCAGCAGCCCCGCCGGGGGAACCTACAATGAGCAGTTCTTC
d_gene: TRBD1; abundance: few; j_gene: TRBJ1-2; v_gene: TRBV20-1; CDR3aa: CSAKDRETANYGYTF; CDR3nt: TGCAGTGCAAAGGACAGGGAGACAGCTAACTATGGCTACACCTTC
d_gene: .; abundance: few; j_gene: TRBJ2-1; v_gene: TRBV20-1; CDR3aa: CSAGTYRQEIVHEQFF; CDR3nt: TGCAGTGCTGGAACCTACAGACAGGAGATAGTCCATGAGCAGTTCTTC
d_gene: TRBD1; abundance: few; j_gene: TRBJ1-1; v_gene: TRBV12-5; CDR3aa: CASAPGTGIGAFF; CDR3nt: TGTGCTAGTGCCCCCGGGACAGGGATAGGAGCTTTCTTT
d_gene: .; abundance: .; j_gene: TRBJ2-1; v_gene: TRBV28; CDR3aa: CASSTPGQGLAKQFF; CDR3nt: TGTGCCAGCAGTACGCCGGGACAGGGACTAGCGAAGCAGTTCTTC
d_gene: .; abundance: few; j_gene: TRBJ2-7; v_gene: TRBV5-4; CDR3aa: CASSFQYATSYEQYF; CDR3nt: TGTGCCAGCAGCTTTCAGTATGCGACTTCCTACGAGCAGTACTTC